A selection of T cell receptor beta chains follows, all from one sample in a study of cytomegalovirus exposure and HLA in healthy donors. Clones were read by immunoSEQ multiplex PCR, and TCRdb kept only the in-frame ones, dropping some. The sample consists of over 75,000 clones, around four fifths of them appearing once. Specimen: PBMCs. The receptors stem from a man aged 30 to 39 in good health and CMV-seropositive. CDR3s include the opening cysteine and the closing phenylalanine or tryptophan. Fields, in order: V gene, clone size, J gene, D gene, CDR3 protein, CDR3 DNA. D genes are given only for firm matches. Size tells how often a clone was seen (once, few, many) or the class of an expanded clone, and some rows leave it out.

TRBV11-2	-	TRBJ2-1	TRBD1	CASSLDPFGTGAHNEQFF	TGTGCCAGCAGCTTAGACCCATTTGGGACAGGGGCCCACAATGAGCAGTTCTTC
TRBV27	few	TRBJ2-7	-	CASSPLDYLRGYEQYF	TGTGCCAGCAGCCCCCTTGACTACTTAAGGGGGTACGAGCAGTACTTC
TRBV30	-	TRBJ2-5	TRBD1	CAWGTPLQGGAETQYF	TGTGCCTGGGGTACGCCTTTACAGGGGGGCGCAGAGACCCAGTACTTC
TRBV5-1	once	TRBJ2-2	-	CASSLAGPGTGELFF	TGCGCCAGCAGCTTGGCAGGGCCGGGCACCGGGGAGCTGTTTTTT
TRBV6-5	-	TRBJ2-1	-	CASSSLGGASYNEQFF	TGTGCCAGCAGTTCCCTGGGGGGGGCCTCCTACAATGAGCAGTTCTTC
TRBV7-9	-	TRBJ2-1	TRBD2	CASSGDGGSSYNEQFF	TGTGCCAGCAGCGGGGACGGGGGGAGCTCCTACAATGAGCAGTTCTTC
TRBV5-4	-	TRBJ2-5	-	CASSPGSQETQYF	TGTGCCAGCAGCCCCGGGAGTCAAGAGACCCAGTACTTC
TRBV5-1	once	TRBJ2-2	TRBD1	CASSLVPGGTGELFF	TGCGCCAGCAGCTTGGTACCAGGGGGCACCGGGGAGCTGTTTTTT
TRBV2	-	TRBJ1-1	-	CASRIRQQNTEAFF	TGTGCCAGCAGGATACGACAGCAGAACACTGAAGCTTTCTTT
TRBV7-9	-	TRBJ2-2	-	CASSFPGVGSGGIAGELFF	TGTGCCAGCAGCTTCCCTGGAGTGGGGTCTGGAGGAATCGCCGGGGAGCTGTTTTTT
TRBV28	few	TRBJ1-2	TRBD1	CASSFSRGSYVGGYTF	TGTGCCAGCAGTTTCTCCAGGGGGTCTTACGTCGGGGGCTACACCTTC
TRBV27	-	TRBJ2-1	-	CASSPWQAGLVNEQFF	TGTGCCAGCAGTCCTTGGCAAGCGGGTTTGGTCAATGAGCAGTTCTTC
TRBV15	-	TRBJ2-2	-	CATSPANTGELFF	TGTGCCACCTCCCCTGCGAACACCGGGGAGCTGTTTTTT
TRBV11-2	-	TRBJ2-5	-	CASSTGQGETQYF	TGTGCCAGCAGCACGGGACAAGGAGAGACCCAGTACTTC
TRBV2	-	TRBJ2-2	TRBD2	CASRELAGASGELFF	TGTGCCAGCAGGGAACTAGCGGGAGCAAGCGGGGAGCTGTTTTTT
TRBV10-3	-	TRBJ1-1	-	CAISESRGNRNTEAFF	TGTGCCATCAGTGAGTCGAGAGGGAACAGGAACACTGAAGCTTTCTTT
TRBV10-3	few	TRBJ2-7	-	CAISSGGGNDEQYF	TGTGCCATCAGTTCTGGAGGGGGCAACGACGAGCAGTACTTC
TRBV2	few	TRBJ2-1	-	CASSSTGNEQFF	TGTGCCAGCAGTTCTACAGGGAATGAGCAGTTCTTC
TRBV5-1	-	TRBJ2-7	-	CASSLGAGSYEQYF	TGCGCCAGCAGCTTGGGAGCCGGGAGTTACGAGCAGTACTTC
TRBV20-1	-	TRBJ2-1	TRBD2	CSATSGTEQFF	TGCAGTGCTACTAGCGGAACGGAGCAGTTCTTC
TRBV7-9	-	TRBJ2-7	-	CASTLVAGEYEQYF	TGTGCCAGCACTCTAGTCGCCGGGGAGTACGAGCAGTACTTC
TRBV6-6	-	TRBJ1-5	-	CASRTGGNQPQHF	TGTGCCAGCAGGACGGGGGGCAATCAGCCCCAGCATTTT
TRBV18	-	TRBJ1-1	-	CASSPDIQNTEAFF	TGTGCCAGCTCACCGGACATTCAGAACACTGAAGCTTTCTTT
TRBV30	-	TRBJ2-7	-	CAWSAVGRGVSYEQYF	TGTGCCTGGAGTGCCGTCGGGCGGGGAGTGAGCTACGAGCAGTACTTC
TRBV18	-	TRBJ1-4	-	CASSPIQGTNEKLFF	TGTGCCAGCTCACCCATACAGGGAACTAATGAAAAACTGTTTTTT
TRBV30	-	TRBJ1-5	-	CAWSRDFSPGQPQHF	TGTGCCTGGAGCCGGGACTTTTCCCCAGGGCAGCCCCAGCATTTT
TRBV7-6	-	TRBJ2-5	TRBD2	CASSQVGTSGRGQETQYF	TGTGCCAGCAGCCAGGTGGGAACTAGCGGGAGAGGGCAAGAGACCCAGTACTTC
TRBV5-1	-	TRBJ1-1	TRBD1	CASSTGQGAENTEAFF	TGCGCCAGCAGCACGGGACAGGGGGCAGAGAACACTGAAGCTTTCTTT
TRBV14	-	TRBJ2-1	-	CASSQRMASAGANEQFF	TGTGCCAGCAGCCAACGAATGGCTAGCGCCGGGGCCAATGAGCAGTTCTTC
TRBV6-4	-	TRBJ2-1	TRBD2	CASSDQALAGVYNEQFF	TGTGCCAGCAGTGACCAAGCACTAGCGGGAGTCTACAATGAGCAGTTCTTC
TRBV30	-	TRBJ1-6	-	CAWSLATANSPLHF	TGTGCCTGGAGTCTAGCGACAGCTAATTCACCCCTCCACTTT
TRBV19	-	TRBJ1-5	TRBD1	CASSTRQGWDQPQHF	TGTGCCAGTAGTACCAGACAGGGCTGGGATCAGCCCCAGCATTTT
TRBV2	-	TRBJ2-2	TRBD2	CASRGVAGKTGELFF	TGTGCCAGCAGAGGGGTAGCGGGAAAAACCGGGGAGCTGTTTTTT
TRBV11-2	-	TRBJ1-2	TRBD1	CASSYGQGSGYTF	TGTGCCAGCAGCTATGGACAGGGGAGTGGCTACACCTTC
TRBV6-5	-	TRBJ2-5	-	CASSYQRGWEETQYF	TGTGCCAGCAGTTACCAGAGAGGATGGGAAGAGACCCAGTACTTC
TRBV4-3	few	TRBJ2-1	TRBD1	CASSVRQGPYNEQFF	TGCGCCAGCAGCGTACGACAGGGGCCTTACAATGAGCAGTTCTTC
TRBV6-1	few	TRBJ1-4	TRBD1	CAISEPGQGISEKLFF	TGTGCCATCAGTGAGCCAGGACAGGGGATAAGTGAAAAACTGTTTTTT
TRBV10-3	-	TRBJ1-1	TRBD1	CAISESGQPNTEAFF	TGTGCCATCAGTGAGTCGGGACAGCCAAACACTGAAGCTTTCTTT
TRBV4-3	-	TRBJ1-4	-	CASSRQTGNEKLFF	TGCGCCAGCAGCCGACAGACAGGAAATGAAAAACTGTTTTTT
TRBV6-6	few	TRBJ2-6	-	CASSLDRSSGANVLTF	TGTGCCAGCAGTTTAGACCGGAGCTCTGGGGCCAACGTCCTGACTTTC
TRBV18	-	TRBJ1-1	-	CASSPIEDTEAFF	TGTGCCAGCTCACCTATCGAGGACACTGAAGCTTTCTTT
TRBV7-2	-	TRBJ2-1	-	CASSGRGGGSISSYNEQFF	TGTGCCAGCAGCGGAAGGGGCGGGGGCTCGATCAGTTCCTACAATGAGCAGTTCTTC